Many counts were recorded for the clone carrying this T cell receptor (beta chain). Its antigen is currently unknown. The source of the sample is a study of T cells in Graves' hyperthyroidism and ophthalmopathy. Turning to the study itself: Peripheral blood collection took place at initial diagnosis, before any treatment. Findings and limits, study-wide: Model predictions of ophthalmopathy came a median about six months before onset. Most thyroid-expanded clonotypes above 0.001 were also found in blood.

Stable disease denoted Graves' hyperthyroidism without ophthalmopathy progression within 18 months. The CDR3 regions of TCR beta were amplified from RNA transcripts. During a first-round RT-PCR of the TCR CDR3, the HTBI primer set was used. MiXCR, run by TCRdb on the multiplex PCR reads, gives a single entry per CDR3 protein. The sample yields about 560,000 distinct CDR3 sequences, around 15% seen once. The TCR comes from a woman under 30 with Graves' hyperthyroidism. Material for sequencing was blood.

The CDR3: CASSFRDRFYEQYF. CDR3 coding DNA: TGTGCCAGCAGTTTCCGGGACAGATTCTACGAGCAGTACTTC. This rearrangement joins TRBV27 to TRBJ2-7, with 7 bases aligning to TRBD1. The germline CDR1 and CDR2 sequences are MNHEY and SMNVEV (reference sequence). The length of the CDR3 is 14 residues. Unmatched junction bases numbered 5, after V lost 3 bases and J lost 3 bases.